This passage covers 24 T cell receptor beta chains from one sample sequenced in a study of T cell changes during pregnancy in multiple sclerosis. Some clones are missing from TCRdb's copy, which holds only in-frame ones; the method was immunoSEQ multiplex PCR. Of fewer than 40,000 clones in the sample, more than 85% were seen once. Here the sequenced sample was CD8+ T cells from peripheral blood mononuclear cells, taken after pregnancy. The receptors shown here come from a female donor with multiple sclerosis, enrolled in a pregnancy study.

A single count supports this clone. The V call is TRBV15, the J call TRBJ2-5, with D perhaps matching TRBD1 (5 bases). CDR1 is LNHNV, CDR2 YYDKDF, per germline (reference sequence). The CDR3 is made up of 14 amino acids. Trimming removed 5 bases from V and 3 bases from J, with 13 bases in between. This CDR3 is CATSELQTEETQYF. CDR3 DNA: TGTGCCACCAGCGAGCTTCAGACAGAAGAGACCCAGTACTTC.

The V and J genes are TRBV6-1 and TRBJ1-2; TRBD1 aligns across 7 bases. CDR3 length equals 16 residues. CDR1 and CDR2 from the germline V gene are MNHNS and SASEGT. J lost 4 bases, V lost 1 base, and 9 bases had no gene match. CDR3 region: CASSEEWNRGRYGYTF. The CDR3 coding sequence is TGTGCCAGCAGTGAAGAGTGGAACAGGGGCCGCTATGGCTACACCTTC.

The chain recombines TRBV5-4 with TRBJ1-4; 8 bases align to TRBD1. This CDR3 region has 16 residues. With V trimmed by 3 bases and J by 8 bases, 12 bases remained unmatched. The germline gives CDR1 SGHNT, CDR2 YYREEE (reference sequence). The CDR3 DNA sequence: TGTGCCAGCAGCTCGGACAGGGCTCGTTTCGGGGAAAAACTGTTTTTT. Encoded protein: CASSSDRARFGEKLFF.

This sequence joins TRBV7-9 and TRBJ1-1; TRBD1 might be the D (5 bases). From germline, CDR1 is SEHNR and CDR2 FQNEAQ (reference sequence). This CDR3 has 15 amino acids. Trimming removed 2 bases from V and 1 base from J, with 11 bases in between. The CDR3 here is CASSLLGEGNTEAFF. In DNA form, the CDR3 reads TGTGCCAGCAGCTTATTAGGGGAGGGGAACACTGAAGCTTTCTTT.

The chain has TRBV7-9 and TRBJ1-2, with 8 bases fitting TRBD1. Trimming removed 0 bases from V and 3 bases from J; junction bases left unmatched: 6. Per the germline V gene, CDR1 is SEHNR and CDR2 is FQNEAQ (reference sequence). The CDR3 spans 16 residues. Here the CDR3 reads CASSLAMDREDYGYTF. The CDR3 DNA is TGTGCCAGCAGCTTAGCCATGGACAGGGAGGACTATGGCTACACCTTC.

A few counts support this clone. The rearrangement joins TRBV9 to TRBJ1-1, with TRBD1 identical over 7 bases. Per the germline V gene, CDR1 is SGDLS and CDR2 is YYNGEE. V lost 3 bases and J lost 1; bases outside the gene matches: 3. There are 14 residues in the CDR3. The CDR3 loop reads CASSARDRNTEAFF. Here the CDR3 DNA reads TGTGCCAGCAGCGCACGGGACAGGAACACTGAAGCTTTCTTT.

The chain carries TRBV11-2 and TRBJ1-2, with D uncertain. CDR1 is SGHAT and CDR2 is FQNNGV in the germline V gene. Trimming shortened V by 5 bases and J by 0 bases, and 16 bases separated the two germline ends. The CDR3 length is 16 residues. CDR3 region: CASSQDLSGTNYGYTF. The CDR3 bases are TGTGCCAGCAGCCAAGATCTCTCCGGGACTAACTATGGCTACACCTTC.

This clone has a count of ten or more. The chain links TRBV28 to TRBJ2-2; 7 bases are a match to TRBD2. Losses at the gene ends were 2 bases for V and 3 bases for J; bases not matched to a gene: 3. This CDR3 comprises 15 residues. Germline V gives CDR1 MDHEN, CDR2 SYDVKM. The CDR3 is CASSLGTTHTGELFF. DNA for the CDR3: TGTGCCAGCAGTTTAGGGACTACCCACACCGGGGAGCTGTTTTTT.

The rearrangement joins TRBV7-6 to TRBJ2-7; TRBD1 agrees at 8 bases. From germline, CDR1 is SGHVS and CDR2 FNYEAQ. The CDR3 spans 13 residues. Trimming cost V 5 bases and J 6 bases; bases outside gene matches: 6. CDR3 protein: CASSPRTGREQYF. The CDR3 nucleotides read TGTGCCAGCAGCCCTCGGACAGGGCGCGAGCAGTACTTC. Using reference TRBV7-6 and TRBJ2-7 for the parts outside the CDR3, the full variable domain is GAGVSQSPRYKVTKRGQDVALRCDPISGHVSLYWYRQALGQGPEFLTYFNYEAQQDKSGLPNDRFSAERPEGSISTLTIQRTEQRDSAMYRCASSPRTGREQYFGPGTRLTVT.

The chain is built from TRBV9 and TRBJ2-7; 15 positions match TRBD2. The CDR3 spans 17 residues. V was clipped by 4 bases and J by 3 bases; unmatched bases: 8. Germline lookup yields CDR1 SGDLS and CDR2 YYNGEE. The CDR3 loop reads CASSSGLAGGLFYEQYF. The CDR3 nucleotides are TGTGCCAGCAGCTCCGGACTAGCGGGGGGGCTTTTCTACGAGCAGTACTTC.

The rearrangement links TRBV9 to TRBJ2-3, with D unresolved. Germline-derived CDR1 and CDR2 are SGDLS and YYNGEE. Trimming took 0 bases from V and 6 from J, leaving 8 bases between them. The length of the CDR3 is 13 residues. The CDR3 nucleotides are TGTGCCAGCAGCGTAGCGGGTGGCGATACGCAGTATTTT. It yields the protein CASSVAGGDTQYF.

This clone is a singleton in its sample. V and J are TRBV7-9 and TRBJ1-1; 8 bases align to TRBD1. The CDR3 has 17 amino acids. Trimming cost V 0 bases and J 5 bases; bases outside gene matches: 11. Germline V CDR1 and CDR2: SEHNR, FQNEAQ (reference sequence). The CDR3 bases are TGTGCCAGCAGCTTAGCATGGCAGGGGGCGCCCCGAACTGAAGCTTTCTTT. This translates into CASSLAWQGAPRTEAFF. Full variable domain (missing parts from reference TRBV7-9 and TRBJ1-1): DTGVSQNPRHKITKRGQNVTFRCDPISEHNRLYWYRQTLGQGPEFLTYFQNEAQLEKSRLLSDRFSAERPKGSFSTLEIQRTEQGDSAMYLCASSLAWQGAPRTEAFFGQGTRLTVV.

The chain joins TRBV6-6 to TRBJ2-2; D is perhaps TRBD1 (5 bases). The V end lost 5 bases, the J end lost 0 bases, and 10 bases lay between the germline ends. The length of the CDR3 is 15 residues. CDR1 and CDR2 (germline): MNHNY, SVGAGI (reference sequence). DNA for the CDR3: TGTGCCAGCAGTCCTAGGACAACGAACACCGGGGAGCTGTTTTTT. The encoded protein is CASSPRTTNTGELFF.

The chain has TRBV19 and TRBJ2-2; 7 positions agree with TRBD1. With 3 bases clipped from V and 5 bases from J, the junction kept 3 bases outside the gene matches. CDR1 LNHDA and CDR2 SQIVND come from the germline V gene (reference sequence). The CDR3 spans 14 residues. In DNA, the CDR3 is TGTGCCAGTAGTATTCGACAGGGAACCGGGGAGCTGTTTTTT. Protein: CASSIRQGTGELFF.

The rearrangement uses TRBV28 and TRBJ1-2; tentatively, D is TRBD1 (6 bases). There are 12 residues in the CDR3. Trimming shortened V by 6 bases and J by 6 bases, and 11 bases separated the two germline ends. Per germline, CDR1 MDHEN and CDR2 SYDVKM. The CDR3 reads CASSTGFDGYTF. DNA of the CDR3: TGTGCCAGCAGCACAGGGTTCGATGGCTACACCTTC.

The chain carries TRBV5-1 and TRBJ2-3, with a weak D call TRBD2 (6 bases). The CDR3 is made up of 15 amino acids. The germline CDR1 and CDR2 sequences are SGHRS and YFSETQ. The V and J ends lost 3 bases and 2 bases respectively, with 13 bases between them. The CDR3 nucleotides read TGCGCCAGCAGCTATCGACTAGACAACACAGATACGCAGTATTTT. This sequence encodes CASSYRLDNTDTQYF.

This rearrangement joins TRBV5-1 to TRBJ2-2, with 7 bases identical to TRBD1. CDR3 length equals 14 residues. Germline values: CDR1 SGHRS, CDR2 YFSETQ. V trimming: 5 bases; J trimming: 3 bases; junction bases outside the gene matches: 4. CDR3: CASRKGQYTGELFF. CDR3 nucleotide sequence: TGCGCCAGCAGGAAGGGACAGTACACCGGGGAGCTGTTTTTT.

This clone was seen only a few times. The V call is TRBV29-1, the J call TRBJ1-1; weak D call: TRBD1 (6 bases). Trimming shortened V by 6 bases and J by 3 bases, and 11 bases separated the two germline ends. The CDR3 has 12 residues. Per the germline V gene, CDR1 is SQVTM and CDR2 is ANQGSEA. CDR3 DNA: TGCAGCGTATGGACAGTGGACACTGAAGCTTTCTTT. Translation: CSVWTVDTEAFF.

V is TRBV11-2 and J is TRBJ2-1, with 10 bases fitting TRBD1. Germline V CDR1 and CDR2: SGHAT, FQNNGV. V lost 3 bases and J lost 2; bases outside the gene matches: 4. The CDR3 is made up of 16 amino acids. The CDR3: CASSLGGQGPYNEQFF. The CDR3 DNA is TGTGCCAGCAGCTTGGGGGGACAGGGGCCCTACAATGAGCAGTTCTTC.

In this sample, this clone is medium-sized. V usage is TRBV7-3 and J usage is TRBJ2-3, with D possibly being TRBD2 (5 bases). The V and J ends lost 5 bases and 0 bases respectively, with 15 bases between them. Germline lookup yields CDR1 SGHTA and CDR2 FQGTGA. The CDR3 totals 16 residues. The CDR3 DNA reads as TGTGCCAGCAGCCTACCCCGGGGAGATAGCACAGATACGCAGTATTTT. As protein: CASSLPRGDSTDTQYF.

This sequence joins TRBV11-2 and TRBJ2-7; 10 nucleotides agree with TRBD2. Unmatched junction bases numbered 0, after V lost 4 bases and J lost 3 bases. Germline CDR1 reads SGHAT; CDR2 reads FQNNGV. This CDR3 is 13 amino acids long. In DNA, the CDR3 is TGTGCCAGCAGCTGGACTAGCGGCTACGAGCAGTACTTC. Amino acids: CASSWTSGYEQYF.

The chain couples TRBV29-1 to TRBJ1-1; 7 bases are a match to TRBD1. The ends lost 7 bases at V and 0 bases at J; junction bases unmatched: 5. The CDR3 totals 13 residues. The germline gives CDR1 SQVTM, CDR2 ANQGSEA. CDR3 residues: CSENRGMNTEAFF. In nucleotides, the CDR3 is TGCAGCGAAAACAGGGGAATGAACACTGAAGCTTTCTTT.

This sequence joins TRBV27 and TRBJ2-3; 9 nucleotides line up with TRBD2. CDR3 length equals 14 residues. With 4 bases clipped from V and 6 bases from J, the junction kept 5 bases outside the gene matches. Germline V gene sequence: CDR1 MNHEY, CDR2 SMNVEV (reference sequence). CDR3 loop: CASSSRGGFDTQYF. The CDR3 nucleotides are TGTGCCAGCAGTTCGCGGGGGGGGTTTGATACGCAGTATTTT.

DNA for the CDR3: TGTGCCAGCAGTGAATGGACTAGCGGGGGTTTGACAGATACGCAGTATTTT. It translates to CASSEWTSGGLTDTQYF. The genes are TRBV6-1 and TRBJ2-3; 13 nucleotides match TRBD2. This CDR3 region has 17 residues. V lost 2 bases and J lost 3; bases outside the gene matches: 5. Germline V gene data show CDR1 as MNHNS and CDR2 as SASEGT.